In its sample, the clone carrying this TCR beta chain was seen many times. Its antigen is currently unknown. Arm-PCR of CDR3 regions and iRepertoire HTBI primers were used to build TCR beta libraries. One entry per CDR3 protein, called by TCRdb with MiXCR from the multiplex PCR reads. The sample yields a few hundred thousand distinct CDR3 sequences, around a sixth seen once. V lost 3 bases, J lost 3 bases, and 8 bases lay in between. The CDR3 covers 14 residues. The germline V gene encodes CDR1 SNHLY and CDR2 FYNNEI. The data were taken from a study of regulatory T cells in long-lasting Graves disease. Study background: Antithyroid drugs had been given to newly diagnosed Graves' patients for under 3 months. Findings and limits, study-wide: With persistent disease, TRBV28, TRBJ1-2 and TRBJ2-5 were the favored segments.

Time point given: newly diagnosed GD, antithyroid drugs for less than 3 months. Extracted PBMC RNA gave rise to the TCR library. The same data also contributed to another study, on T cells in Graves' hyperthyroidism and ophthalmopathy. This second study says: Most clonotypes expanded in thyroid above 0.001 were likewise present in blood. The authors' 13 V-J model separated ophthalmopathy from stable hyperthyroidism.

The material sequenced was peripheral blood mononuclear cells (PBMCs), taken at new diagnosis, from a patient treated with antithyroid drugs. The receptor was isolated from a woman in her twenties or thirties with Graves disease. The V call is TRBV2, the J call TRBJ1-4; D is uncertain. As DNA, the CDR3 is TGTGCCAGCAGTGACATAACATCTAATGAAAAACTGTTTTTT. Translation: CASSDITSNEKLFF.